The 19 T cell receptor beta chains below come from one sample, sequenced in a study of regulatory T cells in long-lasting Graves disease. The time point: newly diagnosed GD, antithyroid drugs for less than 3 months. Scientists built the TCR library using RNA that was extracted from PBMCs. Through Arm-PCR of CDR3 regions and iRepertoire HTBI primers, TCR beta libraries were built. One entry per CDR3 protein results from TCRdb running MiXCR on the multiplex PCR reads. This sample has hundreds of thousands of distinct CDR3 sequences, with 15% to 20% found just once. These data are also associated with another study on T cells in Graves' hyperthyroidism and ophthalmopathy.

Sequences were derived from peripheral blood mononuclear cells (PBMCs), sampled at new diagnosis, from a patient treated with antithyroid drugs. The receptors derive from a woman aged 35-65 years with Graves disease.

This clonotype was found many times. V gene TRBV29-1 combines with J gene TRBJ2-5, with 11 bases lining up with TRBD2. After removal of 3 bases from V and 12 bases from J, the junction contained 12 bases not matched to a gene. Germline CDR1 SQVTM, CDR2 ANQGSEA. This CDR3 region has 14 residues. CDR3 in amino acids: CSVEGQSLAGEKYF. The DNA for the CDR3 is TGCAGCGTTGAGGGACAGTCACTAGCGGGGGAAAAGTACTTC.

The chain employs TRBV5-1 and TRBJ2-5; 11 positions match TRBD2. With V trimmed by 4 bases and J by 1 base, 6 bases remained unmatched. Germline CDR1 SGHRS, CDR2 YFSETQ. The CDR3 sequence is 16 residues long. CDR3 loop: CASSVSGGAGQETQYF. CDR3 DNA: TGCGCCAGCAGCGTTAGCGGGGGGGCCGGCCAAGAGACCCAGTACTTC.

This chain links TRBV2 with TRBJ2-5; maybe TRBD2 (6 bases). The CDR3 consists of 13 residues. Trimming pared 3 bases from V and 5 bases from J, leaving 10 bases between. Germline assignment: CDR1 SNHLY and CDR2 FYNNEI. The CDR3 nucleotides read TGTGCCAGCAGTGAGGACTATAGCGAGACCCAGTACTTC. Translation: CASSEDYSETQYF.

The table lists this clonotype with many counts. The rearrangement links TRBV2 to TRBJ2-1; 7 bases are a match to TRBD2. The CDR3 spans 17 residues. CDR1 SNHLY and CDR2 FYNNEI come from the germline V gene. V trimming: 3 bases; J trimming: 0 bases; junction bases outside the gene matches: 8. The CDR3 DNA sequence: TGTGCCAGCAGTGAGGGGGGGTGGACTAGCTCCTACAATGAGCAGTTCTTC. This translates into CASSEGGWTSSYNEQFF.

The rearrangement links TRBV24-1 to TRBJ2-7; possible D gene TRBD2, 5 bases. V lost 9 bases, J lost 2 bases, and 10 bases lay in between. This CDR3 is 12 amino acids long. In germline, CDR1 is KGHDR, CDR2 SFDVKD. The CDR3: CATGGQPYEQYF. CDR3 in DNA: TGTGCCACCGGAGGCCAGCCCTACGAGCAGTACTTC.

This clonotype was detected ten times or more. This chain joins TRBV7-9 and TRBJ1-5; D may be TRBD1 (5 bases). V lost 5 bases, J lost 5 bases, and 13 bases lay in between. The CDR3 is 14 amino acids. Germline CDR1 SEHNR, CDR2 FQNEAQ (reference sequence). This CDR3 reads CASSAGNWDQPQHF. DNA of the CDR3: TGTGCCAGCAGCGCAGGGAATTGGGATCAGCCCCAGCATTTT.

The chain uses TRBV12-5 and TRBJ1-5, with TRBD1 identical over 7 bases. The CDR3 is 20 amino acids. The germline V gene encodes CDR1 LGHNT and CDR2 FRNRAP. J was trimmed by 0 bases and V by 0 bases; bases with no gene match: 14. CDR3 sequence (DNA): TGTGCTAGTGGTTTGGTAGGGTTTGTCAGGACAGGAGATAGCAATCAGCCCCAGCATTTT. Protein product: CASGLVGFVRTGDSNQPQHF.

This clonotype was recorded many times. The CDR3 nucleotides are TGTGCCAGCAGCTTAGGGGACAGAAGTAATTCACCCCTCCACTTT. Amino acid sequence: CASSLGDRSNSPLHF. This chain uses TRBV7-2 with TRBJ1-6; TRBD1 aligns across 7 bases. The CDR3 is 15 residues long. J lost 6 bases, V lost 1 base, and 3 bases had no gene match. Per the germline V gene, CDR1 is SGHTA and CDR2 is FQGNSA.

The chain joins TRBV18 to TRBJ1-3; 10 bases map to TRBD1. The germline gives CDR1 KGHSH, CDR2 LQKENI. Trimming cost V 6 bases and J 3 bases; bases outside gene matches: 2. The CDR3 is 14 residues long. In nucleotides, the CDR3 is TGTGCCAGCTCCGGGACAGGGGTTGGAAACACCATATATTTT. This gives the protein CASSGTGVGNTIYF.

In this sample, this clonotype turned up many times. The rearrangement uses TRBV19 and TRBJ1-5, with D maybe TRBD1 (5 bases). The CDR3 totals 14 residues. V shed 6 bases and J shed 8 bases, with 17 bases lying between them. CDR1 LNHDA and CDR2 SQIVND come from the germline V gene (reference sequence). The CDR3 DNA sequence: TGTGCCAGTAGGAGGGACGGCTCAAGGGAGCCCCAGCATTTT. This encodes CASRRDGSREPQHF. The full variable domain, rest sourced from reference TRBV19 and TRBJ1-5, is DGGITQSPKYLFRKEGQNVTLSCEQNLNHDAMYWYRQDPGQGLRLIYYSQIVNDFQKGDIAEGYSVSREKKESFPLTVTSAQKNPTAFYLCASRRDGSREPQHFGDGTRLSIL.

This clonotype was found a few times. V gene TRBV20-1 combines with J gene TRBJ2-7, with unresolved D. V shed 0 bases and J shed 0 bases, with 12 bases lying between them. CDR1 and CDR2 (germline): DFQATT, SNEGSKA (reference sequence). This CDR3 contains 15 residues. Here the CDR3 reads CSARDLALSSYEQYF. The CDR3 DNA follows: TGCAGTGCTAGAGATCTTGCTCTTAGCTCCTACGAGCAGTACTTC.

There are a few counts of this clonotype. This chain connects TRBV5-1 to TRBJ2-4; 8 bases agree with TRBD1. CDR3 size: 19 residues. Germline loops: CDR1 SGHRS, CDR2 YFSETQ. After removal of 0 bases from V and 0 bases from J, the junction contained 11 bases not matched to a gene. Written as DNA, the CDR3 is TGCGCCAGCAGCTTGGGAGAATTCGGACAGGGCGTAGCCAAAAACATTCAGTACTTC. Its protein product is CASSLGEFGQGVAKNIQYF.

The J gene is TRBJ2-7, the V gene TRBV10-3, with 14 bases aligning to TRBD2. Germline V gene data show CDR1 as ENHRY and CDR2 as SYGVKD. The CDR3 spans 15 residues. The trim removed 6 bases at V and 5 bases at J, leaving 6 bases unmatched. The CDR3 sequence is CAIRGLAGESHEQYF. In nucleotides, the CDR3 is TGTGCCATCAGGGGACTAGCGGGAGAGTCCCACGAGCAGTACTTC.

This clonotype showed up many times. The chain combines TRBV3-1 with TRBJ2-3; D is uncertain. Per the germline V gene, CDR1 is LGHDT and CDR2 is YNNKEL (reference sequence). CDR3 length: 12 amino acids. V shed 3 bases and J shed 5 bases, with 6 bases lying between them. In nucleotides, the CDR3 is TGTGCCAGCAGCCATAACCAAGATACGCAGTATTTT. It translates to CASSHNQDTQYF.

The chain joins TRBV28 to TRBJ2-5, with TRBD2 identical over 11 bases. CDR1 is MDHEN and CDR2 is SYDVKM in the germline V gene. V lost 7 bases to trimming and J lost 1 base; unmatched junction nucleotides: 2. The CDR3 runs to 14 residues. The CDR3 is CASTSGGTQETQYF. The CDR3 nucleotides read TGTGCCAGCACTAGCGGGGGGACCCAAGAGACCCAGTACTTC. The whole variable domain, remainder taken from reference TRBV28 and TRBJ2-5, is DVKVTQSSRYLVKRTGEKVFLECVQDMDHENMFWYRQDPGLGLRLIYFSYDVKMKEKGDIPEGYSVSREKKERFSLILESASTNQTSMYLCASTSGGTQETQYFGPGTRLLVL.

This clonotype was seen repeatedly, ten times or more. The chain uses TRBV9 and TRBJ2-3; 11 positions agree with TRBD2. Germline V gene data show CDR1 as SGDLS and CDR2 as YYNGEE. The CDR3 covers 16 residues. J gave up 2 bases and V 3 bases, and 5 bases lay outside the gene matches. Here the CDR3 DNA reads TGTGCCAGCAGCGCTACTAGCGGGGGAGACACAGATACGCAGTATTTT. The encoded protein is CASSATSGGDTDTQYF.

The sample holds many counts of this clonotype. The rearrangement joins TRBV2 to TRBJ2-4; 10 bases fit TRBD1. The V and J ends lost 6 bases and 1 base, in that order; junction bases with no gene match: 0. The CDR3 consists of 14 residues. Germline CDR1 reads SNHLY; CDR2 reads FYNNEI. CDR3 sequence: CASRDRGAKNIQYF. The CDR3 DNA sequence: TGTGCCAGCAGGGACAGGGGGGCCAAAAACATTCAGTACTTC. The full variable domain, rest sourced from reference TRBV2 and TRBJ2-4, is EPEVTQTPSHQVTQMGQEVILRCVPISNHLYFYWYRQILGQKVEFLVSFYNNEISEKSEIFDDQFSVERPDGSNFTLKIRSTKLEDSAMYFCASRDRGAKNIQYFGAGTRLSVL.

The chain recombines TRBV27 with TRBJ1-3; weak D call: TRBD1 (5 bases). V lost 7 bases to trimming and J lost 3 bases, with 7 bases between them. Germline V lookup: CDR1 MNHEY, CDR2 SMNVEV (reference sequence). The CDR3 extends over 12 amino acids. The DNA for the CDR3 is TGTGCCAGCATGGGGGGTGGAAACACCATATATTTT. Amino acids: CASMGGGNTIYF.

This clonotype was counted many times. In nucleotides, the CDR3 is TGTGCCTGGAGTCATACCGGCACACCCCTCCACTTT. This translates into CAWSHTGTPLHF. V usage is TRBV30 and J usage is TRBJ1-6; D is uncertain. V shed 2 bases and J shed 11 bases, with 10 bases lying between them. CDR1 is GTSNPN and CDR2 is SVGIG in the germline V gene (reference sequence). The CDR3 spans 12 residues.